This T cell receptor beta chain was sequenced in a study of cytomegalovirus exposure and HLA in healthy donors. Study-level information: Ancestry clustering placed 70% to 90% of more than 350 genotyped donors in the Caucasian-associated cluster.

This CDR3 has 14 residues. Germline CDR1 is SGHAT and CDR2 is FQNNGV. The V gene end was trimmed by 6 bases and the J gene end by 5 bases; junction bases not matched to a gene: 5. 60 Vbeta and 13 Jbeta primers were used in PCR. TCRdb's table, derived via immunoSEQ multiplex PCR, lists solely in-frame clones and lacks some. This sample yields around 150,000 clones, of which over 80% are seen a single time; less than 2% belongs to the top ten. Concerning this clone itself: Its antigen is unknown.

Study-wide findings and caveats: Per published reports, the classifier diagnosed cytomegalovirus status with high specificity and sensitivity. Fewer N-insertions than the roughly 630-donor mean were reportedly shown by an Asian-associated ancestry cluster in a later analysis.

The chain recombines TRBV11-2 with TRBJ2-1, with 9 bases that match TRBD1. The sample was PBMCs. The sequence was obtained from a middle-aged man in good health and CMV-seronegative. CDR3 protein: CASRSDRGDNEQFF. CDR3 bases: TGTGCCAGCAGGTCAGACAGGGGGGACAATGAGCAGTTCTTC.